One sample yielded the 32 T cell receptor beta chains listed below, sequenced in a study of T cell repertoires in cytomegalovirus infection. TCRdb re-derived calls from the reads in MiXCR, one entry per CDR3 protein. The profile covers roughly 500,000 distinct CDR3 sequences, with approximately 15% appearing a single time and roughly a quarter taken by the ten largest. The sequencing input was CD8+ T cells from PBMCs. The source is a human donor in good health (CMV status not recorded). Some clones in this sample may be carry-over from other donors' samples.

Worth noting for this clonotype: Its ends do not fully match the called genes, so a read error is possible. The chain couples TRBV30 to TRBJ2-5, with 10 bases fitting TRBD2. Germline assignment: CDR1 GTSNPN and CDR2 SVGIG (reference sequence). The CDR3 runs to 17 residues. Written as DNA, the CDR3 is TGTGCCAGGAGTCAGTTTCCTAGCGGGAGTGCTCAAGAGACCCAGTACTTC. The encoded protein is CARSQFPSGSAQETQYF.

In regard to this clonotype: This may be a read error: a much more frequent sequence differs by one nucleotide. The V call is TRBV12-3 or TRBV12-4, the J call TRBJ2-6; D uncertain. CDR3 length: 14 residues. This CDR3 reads CASSPTSGTNVLTF. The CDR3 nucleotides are TGTGCCAGCAGCCCTACCTCTGGGACCAACGTCCTGACTTTC.

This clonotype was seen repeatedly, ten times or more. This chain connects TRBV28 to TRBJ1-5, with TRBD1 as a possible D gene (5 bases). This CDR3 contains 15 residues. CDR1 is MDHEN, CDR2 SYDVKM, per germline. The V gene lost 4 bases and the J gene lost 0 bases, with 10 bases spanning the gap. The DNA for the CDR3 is TGTGCCAGCAGTTGGGGCGGGGCTAGCAATCAGCCCCAGCATTTT. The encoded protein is CASSWGGASNQPQHF. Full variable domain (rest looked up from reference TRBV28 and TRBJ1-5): DVKVTQSSRYLVKRTGEKVFLECVQDMDHENMFWYRQDPGLGLRLIYFSYDVKMKEKGDIPEGYSVSREKKERFSLILESASTNQTSMYLCASSWGGASNQPQHFGDGTRLSIL.

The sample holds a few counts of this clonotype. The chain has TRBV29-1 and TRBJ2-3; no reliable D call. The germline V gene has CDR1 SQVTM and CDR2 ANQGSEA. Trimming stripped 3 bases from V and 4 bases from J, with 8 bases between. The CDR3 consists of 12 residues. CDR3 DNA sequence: TGCAGCGTTGATTCCAGGCCAGATACGCAGTATTTT. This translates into CSVDSRPDTQYF.

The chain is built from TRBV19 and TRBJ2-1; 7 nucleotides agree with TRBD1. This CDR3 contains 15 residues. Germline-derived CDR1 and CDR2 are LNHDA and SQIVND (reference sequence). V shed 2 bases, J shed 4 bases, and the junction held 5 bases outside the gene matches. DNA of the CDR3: TGTGCCAGTAGTATACTCCGGGACAGATACAATGAGCAGTTCTTC. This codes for CASSILRDRYNEQFF.

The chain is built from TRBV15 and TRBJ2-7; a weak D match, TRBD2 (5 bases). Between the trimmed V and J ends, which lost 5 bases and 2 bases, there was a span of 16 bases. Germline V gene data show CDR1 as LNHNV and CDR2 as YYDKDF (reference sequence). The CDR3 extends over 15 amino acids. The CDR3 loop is CATSPPGKPTYEQYF. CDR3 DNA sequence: TGTGCCACCAGCCCCCCGGGGAAGCCAACCTACGAGCAGTACTTC. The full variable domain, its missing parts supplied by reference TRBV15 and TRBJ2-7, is DAMVIQNPRYQVTQFGKPVTLSCSQTLNHNVMYWYQQKSSQAPKLLFHYYDKDFNNEADTPDNFQSRRPNTSFCFLDIRSPGLGDTAMYLCATSPPGKPTYEQYFGPGTRLTVT.

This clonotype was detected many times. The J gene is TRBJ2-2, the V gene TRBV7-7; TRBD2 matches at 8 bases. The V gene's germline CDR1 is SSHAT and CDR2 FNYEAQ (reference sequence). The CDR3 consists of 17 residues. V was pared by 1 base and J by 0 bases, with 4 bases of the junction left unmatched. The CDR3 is CASSLGTSSPNTGELFF. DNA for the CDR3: TGTGCCAGCAGCTTAGGGACTAGCTCTCCGAACACCGGGGAGCTGTTTTTT.

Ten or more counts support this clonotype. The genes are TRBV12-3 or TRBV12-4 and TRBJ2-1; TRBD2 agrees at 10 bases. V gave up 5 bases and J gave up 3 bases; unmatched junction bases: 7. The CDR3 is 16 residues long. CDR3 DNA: TGTGCCAGCAGTCCCCTAGCGGGAGCAGGCTACAATGAGCAGTTCTTC. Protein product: CASSPLAGAGYNEQFF.

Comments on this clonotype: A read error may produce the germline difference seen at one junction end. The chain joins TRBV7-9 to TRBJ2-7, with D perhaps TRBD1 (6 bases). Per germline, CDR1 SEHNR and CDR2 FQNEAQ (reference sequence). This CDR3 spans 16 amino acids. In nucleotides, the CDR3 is TGTGCCAGCGGCTTAGCTGGCCAGGGGAATGTCTACGAGCAGTACTTC. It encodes CASGLAGQGNVYEQYF.

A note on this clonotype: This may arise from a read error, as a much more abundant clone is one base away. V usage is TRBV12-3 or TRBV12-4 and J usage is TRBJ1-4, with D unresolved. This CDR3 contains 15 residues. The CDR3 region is CASTYKTGSFENLFF. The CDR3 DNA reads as TGTGCCAGCACCTACAAGACGGGATCTTTTGAAAACCTGTTTTTT.

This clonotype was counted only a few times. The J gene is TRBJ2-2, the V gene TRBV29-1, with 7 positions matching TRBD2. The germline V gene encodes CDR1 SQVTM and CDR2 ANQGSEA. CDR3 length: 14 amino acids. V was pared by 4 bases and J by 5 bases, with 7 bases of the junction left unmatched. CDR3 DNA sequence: TGCAGCGTTGCTCCCTCGGGAGGTACCGGGGAGCTGTTTTTT. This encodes CSVAPSGGTGELFF.

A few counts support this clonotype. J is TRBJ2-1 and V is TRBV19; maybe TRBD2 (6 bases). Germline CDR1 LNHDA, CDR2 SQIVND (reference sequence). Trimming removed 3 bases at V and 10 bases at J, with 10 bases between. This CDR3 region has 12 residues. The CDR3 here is CASSIWGGEQFF. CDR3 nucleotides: TGTGCCAGTAGTATTTGGGGAGGCGAGCAGTTCTTC.

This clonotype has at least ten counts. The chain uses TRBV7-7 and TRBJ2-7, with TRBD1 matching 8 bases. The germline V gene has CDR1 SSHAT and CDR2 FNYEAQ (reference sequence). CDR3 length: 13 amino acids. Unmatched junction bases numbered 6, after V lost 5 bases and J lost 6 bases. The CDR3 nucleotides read TGTGCCAGCAGCGTAGGACAGGGCGGCGAGCAGTACTTC. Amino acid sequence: CASSVGQGGEQYF.

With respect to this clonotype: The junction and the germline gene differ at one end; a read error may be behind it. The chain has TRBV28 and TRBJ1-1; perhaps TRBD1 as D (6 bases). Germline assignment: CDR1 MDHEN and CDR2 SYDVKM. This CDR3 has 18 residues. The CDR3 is CASSLRVWIGGTYTEAFF. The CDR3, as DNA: TGTGCAAGCAGTTTAAGAGTTTGGATCGGTGGGACATACACTGAAGCTTTCTTT.

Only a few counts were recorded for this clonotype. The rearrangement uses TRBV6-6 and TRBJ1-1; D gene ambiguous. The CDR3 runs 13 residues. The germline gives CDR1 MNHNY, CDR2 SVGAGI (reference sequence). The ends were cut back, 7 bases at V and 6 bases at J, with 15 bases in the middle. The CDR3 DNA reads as TGTGCCAGCATCCTAGTTGGAACCCCTGAAGCTTTCTTT. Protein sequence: CASILVGTPEAFF.

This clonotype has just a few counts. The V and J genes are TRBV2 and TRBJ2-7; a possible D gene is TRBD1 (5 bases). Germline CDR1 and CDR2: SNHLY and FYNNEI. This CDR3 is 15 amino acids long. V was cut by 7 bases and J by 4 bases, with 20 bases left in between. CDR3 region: CASTPGRGRDYEQYF. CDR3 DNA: TGTGCCAGCACGCCAGGTAGGGGAAGAGATTACGAGCAGTACTTC.

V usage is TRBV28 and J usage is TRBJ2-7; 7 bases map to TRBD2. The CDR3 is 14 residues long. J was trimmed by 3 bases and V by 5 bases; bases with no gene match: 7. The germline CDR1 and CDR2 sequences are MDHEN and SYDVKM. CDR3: CASSNPSGVYEQYF. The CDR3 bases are TGTGCCAGCAGTAATCCAAGCGGGGTCTACGAGCAGTACTTC. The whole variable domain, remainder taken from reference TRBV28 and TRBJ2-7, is DVKVTQSSRYLVKRTGEKVFLECVQDMDHENMFWYRQDPGLGLRLIYFSYDVKMKEKGDIPEGYSVSREKKERFSLILESASTNQTSMYLCASSNPSGVYEQYFGPGTRLTVT.

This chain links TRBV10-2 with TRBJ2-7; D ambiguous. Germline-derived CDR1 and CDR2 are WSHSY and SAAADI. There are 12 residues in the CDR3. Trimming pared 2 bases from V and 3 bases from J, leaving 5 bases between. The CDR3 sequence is CASSEEFYEQYF. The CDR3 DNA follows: TGCGCCAGCAGTGAGGAGTTCTACGAGCAGTACTTC.

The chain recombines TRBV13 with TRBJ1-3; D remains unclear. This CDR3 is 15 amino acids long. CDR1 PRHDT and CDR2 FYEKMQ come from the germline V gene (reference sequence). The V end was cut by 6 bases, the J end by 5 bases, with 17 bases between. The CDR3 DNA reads TGTGCCAGCAGTCCCAGTCCTCCCGGGCGAAACACCATATATTTT. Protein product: CASSPSPPGRNTIYF.

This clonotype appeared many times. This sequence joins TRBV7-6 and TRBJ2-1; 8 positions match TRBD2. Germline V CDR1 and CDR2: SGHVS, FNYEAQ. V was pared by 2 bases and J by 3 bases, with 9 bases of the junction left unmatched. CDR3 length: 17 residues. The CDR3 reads CASSLRGGGALYNEQFF. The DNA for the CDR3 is TGTGCCAGCAGCTTACGGGGGGGGGGGGCCCTCTACAATGAGCAGTTCTTC.

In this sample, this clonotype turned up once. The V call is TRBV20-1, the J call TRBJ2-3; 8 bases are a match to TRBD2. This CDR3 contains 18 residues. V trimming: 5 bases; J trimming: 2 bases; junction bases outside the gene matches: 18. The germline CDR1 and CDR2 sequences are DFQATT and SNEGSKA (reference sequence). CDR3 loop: CSAPVTGTRVFPTDTQYF. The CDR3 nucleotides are TGCAGTGCTCCGGTAACCGGGACTAGGGTTTTTCCCACAGATACGCAGTATTTT.

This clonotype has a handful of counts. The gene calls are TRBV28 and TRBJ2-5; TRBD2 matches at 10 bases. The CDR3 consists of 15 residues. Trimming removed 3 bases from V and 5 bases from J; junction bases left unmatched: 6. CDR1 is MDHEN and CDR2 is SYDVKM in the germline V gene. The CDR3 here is CASSLEREGPETQYF. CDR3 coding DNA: TGTGCCAGCAGTTTGGAGCGGGAGGGCCCGGAGACCCAGTACTTC. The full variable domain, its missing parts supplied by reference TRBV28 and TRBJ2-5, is DVKVTQSSRYLVKRTGEKVFLECVQDMDHENMFWYRQDPGLGLRLIYFSYDVKMKEKGDIPEGYSVSREKKERFSLILESASTNQTSMYLCASSLEREGPETQYFGPGTRLLVL.

The CDR3 DNA reads as TGTGCCAGCAGTGACCTAGCCGCCCAAGAGACCCAGTACTTC. Its protein is CASSDLAAQETQYF. This rearrangement joins TRBV6-1 to TRBJ2-5; tentatively, D is TRBD2 (5 bases). V dropped 3 bases and J dropped 1 base, with 9 bases sitting between them. The CDR3 is 14 amino acids. CDR1 and CDR2 (germline): MNHNS, SASEGT.

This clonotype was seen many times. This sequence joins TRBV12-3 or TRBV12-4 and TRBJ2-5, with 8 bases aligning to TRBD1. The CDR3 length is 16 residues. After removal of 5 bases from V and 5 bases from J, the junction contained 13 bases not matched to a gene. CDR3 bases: TGTGCCAGCAGTCCTATGACAGGGGCGTTAACGGAGACCCAGTACTTC. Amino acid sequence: CASSPMTGALTETQYF.

The CDR3, as DNA: TGTGCCAGCAGTTCCCAGGGATATAATTCACCCCTCCACTTT. Protein sequence: CASSSQGYNSPLHF. The chain recombines TRBV6-6 with TRBJ1-6, with D possibly matching TRBD1 (5 bases). CDR1 MNHNY and CDR2 SVGAGI come from the germline V gene (reference sequence). Trimming left V 4 bases short and J 4 bases short, with 8 bases between. This CDR3 region has 14 residues.

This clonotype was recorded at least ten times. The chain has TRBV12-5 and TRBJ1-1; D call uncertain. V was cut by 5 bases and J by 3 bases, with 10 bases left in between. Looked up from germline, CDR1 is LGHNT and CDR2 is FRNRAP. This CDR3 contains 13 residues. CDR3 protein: CASGPGEYTEAFF. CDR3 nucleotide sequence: TGTGCTAGTGGTCCCGGAGAATACACTGAAGCTTTCTTT.

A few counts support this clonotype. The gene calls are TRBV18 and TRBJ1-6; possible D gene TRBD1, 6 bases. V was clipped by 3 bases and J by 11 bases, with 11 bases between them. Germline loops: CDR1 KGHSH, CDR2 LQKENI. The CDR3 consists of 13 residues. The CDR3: CASSPTGRPPLHF. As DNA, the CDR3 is TGTGCCAGCTCACCGACAGGCCGCCCACCCCTCCACTTT.

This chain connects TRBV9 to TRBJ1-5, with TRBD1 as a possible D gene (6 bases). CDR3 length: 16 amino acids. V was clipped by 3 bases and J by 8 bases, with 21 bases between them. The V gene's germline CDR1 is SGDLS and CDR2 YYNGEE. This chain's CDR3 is CASSEGGRSGDKPQHF. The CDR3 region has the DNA TGTGCCAGCAGCGAGGGGGGGAGGAGTGGGGACAAGCCCCAGCATTTT.

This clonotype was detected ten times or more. In nucleotides, the CDR3 is TGTGCCAGCAGTCTCCCGGGACAGGTCCCTAATGAGCAGTTCTTC. Amino acids: CASSLPGQVPNEQFF. J is TRBJ2-1 and V is TRBV7-8; 8 nucleotides line up with TRBD1. The CDR3 has 15 amino acids. Per the germline V gene, CDR1 is SGHVS and CDR2 is FQNEAQ. J lost 7 bases, V lost 6 bases, and 11 bases had no gene match.

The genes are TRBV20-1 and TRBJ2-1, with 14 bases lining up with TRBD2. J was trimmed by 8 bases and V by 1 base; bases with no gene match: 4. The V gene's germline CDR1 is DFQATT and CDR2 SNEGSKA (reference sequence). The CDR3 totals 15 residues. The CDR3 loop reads CSARGGTSGSYEQFF. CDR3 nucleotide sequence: TGCAGTGCTAGAGGGGGGACTAGCGGGAGCTATGAGCAGTTCTTC.

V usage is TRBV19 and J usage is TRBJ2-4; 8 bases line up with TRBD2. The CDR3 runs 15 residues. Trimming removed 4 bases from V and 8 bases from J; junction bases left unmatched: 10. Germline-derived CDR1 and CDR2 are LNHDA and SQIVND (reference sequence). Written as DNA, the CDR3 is TGTGCCAGTAGTAAGGACCGGGAGGGATGGGACATTCAGTACTTC. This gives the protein CASSKDREGWDIQYF. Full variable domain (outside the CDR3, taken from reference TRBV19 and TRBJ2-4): DGGITQSPKYLFRKEGQNVTLSCEQNLNHDAMYWYRQDPGQGLRLIYYSQIVNDFQKGDIAEGYSVSREKKESFPLTVTSAQKNPTAFYLCASSKDREGWDIQYFGAGTRLSVL.

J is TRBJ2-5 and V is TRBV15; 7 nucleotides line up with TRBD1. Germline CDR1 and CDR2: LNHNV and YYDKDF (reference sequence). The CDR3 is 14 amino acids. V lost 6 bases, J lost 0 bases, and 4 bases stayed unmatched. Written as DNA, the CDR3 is TGTGCCACCAGGGCGACAGGGTACCAAGAGACCCAGTACTTC. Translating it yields CATRATGYQETQYF. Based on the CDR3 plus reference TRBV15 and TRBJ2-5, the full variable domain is DAMVIQNPRYQVTQFGKPVTLSCSQTLNHNVMYWYQQKSSQAPKLLFHYYDKDFNNEADTPDNFQSRRPNTSFCFLDIRSPGLGDTAMYLCATRATGYQETQYFGPGTRLLVL.